This section outlines one TCR beta chain sequence together with its context. Its antigen is undetermined. The CDR3 is made up of 15 amino acids. Germline assignment: CDR1 ENHRY and CDR2 SYGVKD. Trimming removed 4 bases at V and 4 bases at J, with 16 bases between. The entry originates in a study of blood T cells in healthy people across ages. Study conclusions and caveats: Long-lived donors carried more naive CD4+ cells and greater diversity than aged donors.

The second PCR ran roughly 6 to 11 cycles with a sample-barcoded 5' primer and J-beta primers. Via MiXCR, TCRdb re-called the 5' RACE reads, giving one row per CDR3 protein. Of over 1.5 million distinct CDR3 sequences in the sample, 40% to 55% were seen once. This rearrangement joins TRBV10-3 to TRBJ1-2; unclear D gene. This clonotype originated in a woman aged 40 to 50 in good health. The sequenced sample consisted of blood. The CDR3 loop is CAISGWVRRTYGYTF. The CDR3, as DNA: TGTGCCATCAGTGGTTGGGTAAGGCGGACCTATGGCTACACCTTC.